These T cell receptor beta chains were read from a single sample in a study of T cells in Graves' hyperthyroidism and ophthalmopathy. TCRdb reprocessed the multiplex PCR reads via MiXCR and lists one record per CDR3 protein. The sample carries approximately 870,000 distinct CDR3 sequences, approximately 40% recorded once. Sequencing was done on a sample of blood. The receptors stem from a man younger than 30 with Graves' hyperthyroidism. Both conserved end residues are part of each CDR3. The D gene is left open where the match is weak. Size tells how often a clone was seen (once, few, many) or the class of an expanded clone, and some rows leave it out.

CDR3 DNA: TGTGCCAGCAGCGCGTCGAGGGGGTATGAAAAACTGTTTTTT; CDR3 protein: CASSASRGYEKLFF; V gene: TRBV7-2; D gene: NA; J gene: TRBJ1-4; clone size: few
CDR3 DNA: TGTGCCAGCAGCCGGCAGGGAACAGGAGCTTTCTTT; CDR3 protein: CASSRQGTGAFF; V gene: TRBV3-1; D gene: NA; J gene: TRBJ1-1; clone size: NA
CDR3 DNA: TGTGCCAGCGGTTTCGACAGGTATAGCAATCAGCCCCAGCATTTT; CDR3 protein: CASGFDRYSNQPQHF; V gene: TRBV2; D gene: NA; J gene: TRBJ1-5; clone size: few
CDR3 DNA: TGCAGCGTTTGGGGGGACTATGGCTACACCTTC; CDR3 protein: CSVWGDYGYTF; V gene: TRBV29-1; D gene: NA; J gene: TRBJ1-2; clone size: NA
CDR3 DNA: TGCAGCGTTGAAGAGGGTTCCGACCTGTATGGCTACACCTTC; CDR3 protein: CSVEEGSDLYGYTF; V gene: TRBV29-1; D gene: NA; J gene: TRBJ1-2; clone size: NA
CDR3 DNA: TGCAGCGGCCAGACAGGGAGCTCCTACGAGCAGTACTTC; CDR3 protein: CSGQTGSSYEQYF; V gene: TRBV29-1; D gene: TRBD1; J gene: TRBJ2-7; clone size: few
CDR3 DNA: TGCAGTGCTAGAATAAGCACTACGGACTCTAACACCCTCCACTTT; CDR3 protein: CSARISTTDSNTLHF; V gene: TRBV20-1; D gene: NA; J gene: TRBJ1-6; clone size: few
CDR3 DNA: TGTGCCACCCCTACAGCGGGGGATGAAAAACTGTTTTTT; CDR3 protein: CATPTAGDEKLFF; V gene: TRBV24-1; D gene: NA; J gene: TRBJ1-4; clone size: many
CDR3 DNA: TGCGCCAGCAGCAGTGAGCGGTCCGAAGAGACCCAGTACTTC; CDR3 protein: CASSSERSEETQYF; V gene: TRBV5-1; D gene: NA; J gene: TRBJ2-5; clone size: few
CDR3 DNA: TGCGCCAGCAGCTTGGCGCGCGGGACGGAAGGCTACACCTTC; CDR3 protein: CASSLARGTEGYTF; V gene: TRBV5-1; D gene: NA; J gene: TRBJ1-2; clone size: few
CDR3 DNA: TGCAGTGCTAGAGGCGCTAGCGGGGGGGACGAGCAGTACTTC; CDR3 protein: CSARGASGGDEQYF; V gene: TRBV20-1; D gene: TRBD2; J gene: TRBJ2-7; clone size: NA
CDR3 DNA: TGTGCCAGCAGCCTGTCACAGGGCTATGGCTACACCTTC; CDR3 protein: CASSLSQGYGYTF; V gene: TRBV7-3; D gene: NA; J gene: TRBJ1-2; clone size: NA
CDR3 DNA: TGTGCCAGCAGCCAAAGTCACAATTCACCCCTCCACTTT; CDR3 protein: CASSQSHNSPLHF; V gene: TRBV14; D gene: NA; J gene: TRBJ1-6; clone size: many
CDR3 DNA: TGTGCCAGCAGCTTCCCCGGGACAGAGCAGTACTTC; CDR3 protein: CASSFPGTEQYF; V gene: TRBV13; D gene: NA; J gene: TRBJ2-7; clone size: NA
CDR3 DNA: TGTGCCAGCAGTTCTTCACCCCGGGACGCTCAAGAGACCCAGTACTTC; CDR3 protein: CASSSSPRDAQETQYF; V gene: TRBV6-6; D gene: NA; J gene: TRBJ2-5; clone size: NA
CDR3 DNA: TGTGCCAGCAGCCAAGAGCGCGCAGAAAAGAATCAGCCCCAGCATTTT; CDR3 protein: CASSQERAEKNQPQHF; V gene: TRBV14; D gene: NA; J gene: TRBJ1-5; clone size: NA
CDR3 DNA: TGCGCCAGCAGCTCGACAGGAGACAACTATGGCTACACCTTC; CDR3 protein: CASSSTGDNYGYTF; V gene: TRBV5-1; D gene: NA; J gene: TRBJ1-2; clone size: NA
CDR3 DNA: TGCGCCAGCAGCCAAGTCCTGGAAGACGAGCAGTACTTC; CDR3 protein: CASSQVLEDEQYF; V gene: TRBV7-2; D gene: NA; J gene: TRBJ2-7; clone size: NA
CDR3 DNA: TGCACGGCACAGGGGACCCTCACCGGGGAGCTGTTTTTT; CDR3 protein: CTAQGTLTGELFF; V gene: TRBV20-1; D gene: TRBD1; J gene: TRBJ2-2; clone size: NA
CDR3 DNA: TGTGCCAGCAGCGACGACGGAGGGCAAGAGACCCAGTACTTC; CDR3 protein: CASSDDGGQETQYF; V gene: TRBV9; D gene: NA; J gene: TRBJ2-5; clone size: NA
CDR3 DNA: TGTGCCAGCAGCCACGGTGGGAATTGGCAGTACTTC; CDR3 protein: CASSHGGNWQYF; V gene: TRBV12-3/TRBV12-4; D gene: NA; J gene: TRBJ2-7; clone size: NA
CDR3 DNA: TGTGCCAGCAGCTTATCCCTGGGTCAGCCCCAGCATTTT; CDR3 protein: CASSLSLGQPQHF; V gene: TRBV7-6; D gene: NA; J gene: TRBJ1-5; clone size: NA
CDR3 DNA: TGTGCCAGCAGCCAAGGGACAGTTCAGCCCCAGCATTTT; CDR3 protein: CASSQGTVQPQHF; V gene: TRBV9; D gene: TRBD1; J gene: TRBJ1-5; clone size: NA